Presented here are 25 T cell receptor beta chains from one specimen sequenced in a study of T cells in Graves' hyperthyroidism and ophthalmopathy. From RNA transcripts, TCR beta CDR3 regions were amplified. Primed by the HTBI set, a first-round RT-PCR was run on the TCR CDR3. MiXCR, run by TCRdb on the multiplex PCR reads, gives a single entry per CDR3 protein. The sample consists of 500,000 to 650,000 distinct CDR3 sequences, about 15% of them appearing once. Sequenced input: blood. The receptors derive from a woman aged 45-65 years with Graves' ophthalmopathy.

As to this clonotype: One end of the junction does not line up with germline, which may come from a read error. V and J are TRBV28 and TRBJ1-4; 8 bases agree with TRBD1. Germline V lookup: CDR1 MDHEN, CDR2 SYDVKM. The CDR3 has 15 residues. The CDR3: CASSLRQGTSEKLFF. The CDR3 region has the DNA TGTGCCAGCAGTCTAAGACAGGGGACTAGTGAAAAACTGTTTTTT.

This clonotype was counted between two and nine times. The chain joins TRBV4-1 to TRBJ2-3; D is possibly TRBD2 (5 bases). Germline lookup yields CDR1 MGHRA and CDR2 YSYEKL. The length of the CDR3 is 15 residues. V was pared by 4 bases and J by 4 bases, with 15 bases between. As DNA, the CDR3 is TGCGCCAGCAGCCCCGGAGGACGGGAAGCAGATACGCAGTATTTT. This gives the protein CASSPGGREADTQYF.

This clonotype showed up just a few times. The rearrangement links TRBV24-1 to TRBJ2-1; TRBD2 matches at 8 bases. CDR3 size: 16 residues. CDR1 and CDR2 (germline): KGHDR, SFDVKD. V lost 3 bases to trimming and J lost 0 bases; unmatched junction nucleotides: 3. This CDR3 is CATSDALAGSYNEQFF. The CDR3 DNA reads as TGTGCCACCAGTGATGCCCTAGCGGGCTCCTACAATGAGCAGTTCTTC.

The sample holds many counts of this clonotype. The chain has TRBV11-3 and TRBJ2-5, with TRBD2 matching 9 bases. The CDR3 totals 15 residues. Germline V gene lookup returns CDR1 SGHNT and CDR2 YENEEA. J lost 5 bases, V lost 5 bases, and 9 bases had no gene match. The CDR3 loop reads CASSTRAGGGETQYF. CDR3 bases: TGTGCCAGCAGCACCAGAGCGGGAGGTGGGGAGACCCAGTACTTC.

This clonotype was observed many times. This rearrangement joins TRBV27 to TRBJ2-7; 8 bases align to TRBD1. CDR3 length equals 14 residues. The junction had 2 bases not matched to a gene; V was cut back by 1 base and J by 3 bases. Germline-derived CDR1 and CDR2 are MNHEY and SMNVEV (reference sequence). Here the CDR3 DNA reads TGTGCCAGCAGTTTATTTGGACAGGGCTACGAGCAGTACTTC. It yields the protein CASSLFGQGYEQYF.

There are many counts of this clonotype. The chain's CDR3 is CASSLPHRDTEAFF. CDR3 in DNA: TGTGCCAGCAGTCTACCCCATCGAGACACTGAAGCTTTCTTT. This chain connects TRBV12-3 or TRBV12-4 to TRBJ1-1; D call uncertain. The ends were cut back, 5 bases at V and 3 bases at J, with 13 bases in the middle. This CDR3 has 14 amino acids.

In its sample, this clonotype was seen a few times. In nucleotides, the CDR3 is TGTGCCAGCAGCGTAGCTTTGGGATTTACTAGCACAGATACGCAGTATTTT. Translating it yields CASSVALGFTSTDTQYF. The rearrangement links TRBV9 to TRBJ2-3; D gene ambiguous. Germline assignment: CDR1 SGDLS and CDR2 YYNGEE. This CDR3 is 17 amino acids long. V was clipped by 0 bases and J by 0 bases, with 14 bases between them.

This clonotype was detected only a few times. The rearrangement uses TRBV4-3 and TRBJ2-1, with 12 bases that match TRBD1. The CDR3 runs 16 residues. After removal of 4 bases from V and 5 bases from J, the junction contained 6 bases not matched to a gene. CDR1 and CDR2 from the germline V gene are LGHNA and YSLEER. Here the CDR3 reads CASSPGDRGLHNEQFF. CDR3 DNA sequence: TGCGCCAGCAGCCCAGGGGACAGGGGGCTTCACAATGAGCAGTTCTTC.

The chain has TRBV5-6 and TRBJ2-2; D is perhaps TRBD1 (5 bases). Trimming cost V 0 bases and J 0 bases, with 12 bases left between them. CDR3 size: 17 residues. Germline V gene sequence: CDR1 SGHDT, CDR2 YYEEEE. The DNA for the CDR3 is TGTGCCAGCAGCTTGGCCGCGTGGGGCTCGAACACCGGGGAGCTGTTTTTT. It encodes CASSLAAWGSNTGELFF.

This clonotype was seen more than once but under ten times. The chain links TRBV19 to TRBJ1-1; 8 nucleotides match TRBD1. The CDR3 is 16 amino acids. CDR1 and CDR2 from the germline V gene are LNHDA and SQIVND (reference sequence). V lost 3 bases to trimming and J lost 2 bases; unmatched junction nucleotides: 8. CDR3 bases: TGTGCCAGTAGTATCATCCAGGGGGCAGATAACACTGAAGCTTTCTTT. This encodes CASSIIQGADNTEAFF.

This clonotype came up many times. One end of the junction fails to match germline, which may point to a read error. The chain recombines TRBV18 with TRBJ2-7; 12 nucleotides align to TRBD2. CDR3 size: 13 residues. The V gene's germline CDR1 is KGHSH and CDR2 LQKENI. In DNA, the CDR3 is TGCGCCAGCAGCCCTGGACTAGCGGGGGAGCAGTACTTC. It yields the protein CASSPGLAGEQYF.

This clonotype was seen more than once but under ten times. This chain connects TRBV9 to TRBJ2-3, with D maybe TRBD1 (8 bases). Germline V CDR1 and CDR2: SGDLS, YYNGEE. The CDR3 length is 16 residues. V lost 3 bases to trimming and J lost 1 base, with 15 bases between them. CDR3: CASSAKQGGGTDTQYF. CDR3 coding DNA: TGTGCCAGCAGCGCAAAACAGGGGGGGGGCACAGATACGCAGTATTTT.

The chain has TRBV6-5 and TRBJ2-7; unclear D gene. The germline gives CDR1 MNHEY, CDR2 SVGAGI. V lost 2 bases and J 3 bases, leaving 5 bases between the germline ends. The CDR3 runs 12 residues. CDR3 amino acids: CASSYASYEQYF. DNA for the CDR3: TGTGCCAGCAGTTACGCTAGCTACGAGCAGTACTTC.

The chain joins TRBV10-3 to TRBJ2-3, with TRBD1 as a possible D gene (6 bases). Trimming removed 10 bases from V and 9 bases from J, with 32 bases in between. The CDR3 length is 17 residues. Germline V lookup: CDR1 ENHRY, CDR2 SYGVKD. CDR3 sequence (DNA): TGTGCCACTTTGACCTTACTCCGGGACGGCCAAGGGGGAACGCAGTATTTT. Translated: CATLTLLRDGQGGTQYF.

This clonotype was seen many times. The CDR3 reads CASSFFMEQFF. The CDR3 DNA reads TGTGCCAGCAGTTTCTTTATGGAGCAGTTCTTC. The chain employs TRBV28 and TRBJ2-1; D call uncertain. The CDR3 is 11 residues long. Trimming took 3 bases from V and 10 from J, leaving 7 bases between them. Germline V gives CDR1 MDHEN, CDR2 SYDVKM. The variable domain in full, with the rest retrieved from reference TRBV28 and TRBJ2-1, is DVKVTQSSRYLVKRTGEKVFLECVQDMDHENMFWYRQDPGLGLRLIYFSYDVKMKEKGDIPEGYSVSREKKERFSLILESASTNQTSMYLCASSFFMEQFFGPGTRLTVL.

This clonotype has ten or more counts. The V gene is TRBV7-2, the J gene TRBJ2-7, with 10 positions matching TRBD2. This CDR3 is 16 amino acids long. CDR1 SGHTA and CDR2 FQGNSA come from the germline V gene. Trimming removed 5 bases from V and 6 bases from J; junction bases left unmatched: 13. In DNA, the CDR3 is TGTGCCAGCAGCCCAACTAGCGGGACCCCGCTGGGCGAGCAGTACTTC. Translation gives CASSPTSGTPLGEQYF.

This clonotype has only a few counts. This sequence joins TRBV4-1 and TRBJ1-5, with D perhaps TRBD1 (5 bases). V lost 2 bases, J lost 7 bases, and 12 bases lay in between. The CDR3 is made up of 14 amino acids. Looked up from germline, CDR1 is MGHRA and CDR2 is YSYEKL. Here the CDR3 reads CASSQIFGQQPQHF. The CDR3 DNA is TGCGCCAGCAGCCAAATATTCGGACAACAGCCCCAGCATTTT.

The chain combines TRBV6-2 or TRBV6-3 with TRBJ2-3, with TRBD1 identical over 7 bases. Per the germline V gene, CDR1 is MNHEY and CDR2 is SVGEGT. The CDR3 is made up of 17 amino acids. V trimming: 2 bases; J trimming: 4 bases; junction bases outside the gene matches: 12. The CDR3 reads CASSYPTGATRPDTQYF. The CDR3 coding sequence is TGTGCCAGCAGTTACCCAACAGGGGCGACACGACCAGATACGCAGTATTTT.

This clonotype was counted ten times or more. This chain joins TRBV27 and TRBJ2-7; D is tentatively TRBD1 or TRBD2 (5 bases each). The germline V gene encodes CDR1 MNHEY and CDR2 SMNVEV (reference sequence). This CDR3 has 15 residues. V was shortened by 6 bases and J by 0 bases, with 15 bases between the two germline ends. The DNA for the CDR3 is TGTGCCAGCAGCCTCCACGGGGCCAACTCCTACGAGCAGTACTTC. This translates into CASSLHGANSYEQYF.

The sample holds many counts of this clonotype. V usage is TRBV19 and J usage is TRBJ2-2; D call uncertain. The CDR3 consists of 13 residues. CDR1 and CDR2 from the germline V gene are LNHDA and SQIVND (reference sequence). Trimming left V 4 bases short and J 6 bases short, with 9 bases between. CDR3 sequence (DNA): TGTGCCAGTAGTAACCGCCCCTCCGGGGAGCTGTTTTTT. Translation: CASSNRPSGELFF.

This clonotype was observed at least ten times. The CDR3: CASSPRLVEKLFF. The CDR3 nucleotides are TGTGCCAGCAGCCCACGGTTGGTTGAAAAACTGTTTTTT. The rearrangement joins TRBV11-2 to TRBJ1-4; D not certain. The V and J ends lost 5 bases and 7 bases respectively, with 11 bases between them. Germline-derived CDR1 and CDR2 are SGHAT and FQNNGV. The CDR3 is made up of 13 amino acids.

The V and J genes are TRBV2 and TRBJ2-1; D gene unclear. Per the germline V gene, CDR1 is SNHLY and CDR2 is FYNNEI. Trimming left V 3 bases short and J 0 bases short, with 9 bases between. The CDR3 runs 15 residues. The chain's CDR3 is CASSEEQGSYNEQFF. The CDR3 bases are TGTGCCAGCAGTGAGGAGCAAGGCTCCTACAATGAGCAGTTCTTC. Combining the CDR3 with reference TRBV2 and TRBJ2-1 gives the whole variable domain EPEVTQTPSHQVTQMGQEVILRCVPISNHLYFYWYRQILGQKVEFLVSFYNNEISEKSEIFDDQFSVERPDGSNFTLKIRSTKLEDSAMYFCASSEEQGSYNEQFFGPGTRLTVL.

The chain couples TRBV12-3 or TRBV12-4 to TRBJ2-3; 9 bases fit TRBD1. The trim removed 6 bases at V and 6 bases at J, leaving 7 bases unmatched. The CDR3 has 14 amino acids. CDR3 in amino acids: CASRDGTGTDTQYF. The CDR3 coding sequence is TGTGCCAGCAGGGACGGGACAGGGACGGATACGCAGTATTTT.

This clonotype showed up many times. The CDR3 sequence: CASSQNDNEQFF. The CDR3 bases are TGTGCCAGCAGCCAGAATGACAATGAGCAGTTCTTC. The rearrangement joins TRBV3-1 to TRBJ2-1; D gene uncertain. The CDR3 consists of 12 residues. The germline V gene encodes CDR1 LGHDT and CDR2 YNNKEL (reference sequence). The V end was cut by 3 bases, the J end by 5 bases, with 5 bases between.

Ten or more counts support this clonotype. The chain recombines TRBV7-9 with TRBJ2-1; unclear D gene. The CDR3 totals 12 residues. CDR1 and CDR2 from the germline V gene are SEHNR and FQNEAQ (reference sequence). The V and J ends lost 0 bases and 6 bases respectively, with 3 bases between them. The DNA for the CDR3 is TGTGCCAGCAGCTTAGCTATCAATGAGCAGTTCTTC. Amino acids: CASSLAINEQFF.